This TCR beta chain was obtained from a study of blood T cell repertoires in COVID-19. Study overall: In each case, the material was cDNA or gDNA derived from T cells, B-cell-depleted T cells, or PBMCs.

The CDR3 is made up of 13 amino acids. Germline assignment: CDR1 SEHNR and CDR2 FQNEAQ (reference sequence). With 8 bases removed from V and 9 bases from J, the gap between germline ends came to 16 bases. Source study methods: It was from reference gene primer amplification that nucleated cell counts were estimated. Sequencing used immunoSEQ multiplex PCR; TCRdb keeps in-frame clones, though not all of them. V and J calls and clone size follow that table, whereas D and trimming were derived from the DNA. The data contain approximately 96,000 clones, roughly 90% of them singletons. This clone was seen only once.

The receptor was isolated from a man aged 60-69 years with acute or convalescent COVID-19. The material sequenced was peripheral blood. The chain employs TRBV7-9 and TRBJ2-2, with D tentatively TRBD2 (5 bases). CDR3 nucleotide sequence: TGTGCCAGCTCCCAAGGCGGGTTCCGGGAGCTGTTTTTT. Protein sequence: CASSQGGFRELFF.